This T cell receptor (beta chain) was identified in a study of long-term antiretroviral therapy in people with HIV. Study-wide findings and caveats: ART adherence, viral resistance and therapy changes were undocumented. Repertoires in HIV (unlike those of controls) had narrower CDR3 length ranges.

As to this clone: Its antigen is as yet unknown.

Germline V gene lookup returns CDR1 LGHNA and CDR2 YSLEER. With V trimmed by 0 bases and J by 7 bases, 5 bases remained unmatched. CDR3 length: 15 residues. It was version v3.0 of the immunoSEQ assay that was run at survey level. Assay used: immunoSEQ multiplex PCR; TCRdb lists only in-frame clones, some missing. The table shows about 21,000 clones, with 76% occurring only once. The V call is TRBV4-3, the J call TRBJ1-4; 7 bases fit TRBD1. Sequencing was performed on unsorted PBMCs, taken 0.5 years before starting antiretroviral therapy. The sequence derives from a man younger than 30 with HIV. The CDR3: CASSQDRGRGEKLFF. In DNA, the CDR3 is TGCGCCAGCAGCCAAGATAGGGGGCGTGGTGAAAAACTGTTTTTT.